Below, one T cell receptor beta chain is given with its context. Its antigen is still unknown. Generation of TCR beta cDNA was performed by 5'RACE template switching incorporating UMIs. Using the 5' RACE reads, TCRdb records one entry per CDR3 protein without DNA. This repertoire includes 300,000 to 500,000 distinct CDR3 sequences. The data belong to a study of T cells expressing NK-cell markers. Study context: It was sorted CD3+CD56-NKG2C+, CD3+CD56+NKG2C- and CD3+CD56+NKG2C+ T cells that provided the TCR beta repertoires. The study, taken as a whole, reports: It remained uncertain whether the expanded NKG2C+ T cell clones were specific for HCMV antigens. Of the CD8+ T cell pool in five or six donors, about 1.0-7.0% was accounted for by dominant NKG2C+ clonotypes.

The source of this sequence is a woman aged 50 to 60 in good health. Sequencing was performed on blood T cells: a sorted CD56 or NKG2C T cell subset, CD4+ or CD8+ T cells, or bulk PBMC T cells (not recorded which).

CDR3 in amino acids: CASSPRGGVGNEQFF. The genes are TRBV18 and TRBJ2-1. Germline CDR1 KGHSH, CDR2 LQKENI. The CDR3 consists of 15 residues.